A selection of T cell receptor beta chains follows, all from one sample in a study of PD-L1 blockade in urothelial cancer. TCRdb's table, derived via immunoSEQ multiplex PCR, lists solely in-frame clones and lacks some. The repertoire holds 90,000 to 120,000 clones, with about 85% as singletons. The input for sequencing was PBMCs, taken around atezolizumab (anti-PD-L1) treatment. All receptors come from a man aged 50-59 years with urothelial cancer. CDR3s include the opening cysteine and the closing phenylalanine or tryptophan. A D gene is named only where the DNA matches it firmly. Not every row has a clone size; where given, it reads once, few, many or a size class.

size,V,J,D,DNA,CDR3
.,TRBV18,TRBJ2-7,.,TGTGCCAGCTCACCACATCTCGGACCCAGCGGTTACGAGCAGTACTTC,CASSPHLGPSGYEQYF
.,TRBV29-1,TRBJ2-7,TRBD2,TGCAGCGTCGCGACTAGCGGGAGTTACGAGCAGTACTTC,CSVATSGSYEQYF
.,TRBV10-2,TRBJ1-2,.,TGCGCCAGCAGTGAGTCCAGGGGCAACTATGGCTACACCTTC,CASSESRGNYGYTF
.,TRBV4-2,TRBJ2-2,TRBD2,TGTGCCAGCAGCCCGACTAGCGGGACGGGGAACACCGGGGAGCTGTTTTTT,CASSPTSGTGNTGELFF
.,TRBV5-8,TRBJ2-7,TRBD1,TGTGCCAGCAGCTTGGGACAGGGTCTCTACGAGCAGTACTTC,CASSLGQGLYEQYF
.,TRBV18,TRBJ2-7,TRBD1,TGTGCCACCGGGACAGGGAGGTACGAGCAGTACTTC,CATGTGRYEQYF
.,TRBV30,TRBJ1-2,.,TGTGCCTGGAGGTTTATTCCAGGGTCCTACACCTTC,CAWRFIPGSYTF
.,TRBV2,TRBJ2-1,TRBD2,TGTGCCAGCACGTCTAGCGGGCCCTCCTACAATGAGCAGTTCTTC,CASTSSGPSYNEQFF
.,TRBV28,TRBJ2-2,TRBD2,TGTGCCAGCAGAATCCTAGCGGGAGTTCCCACCGGGGAGCTGTTTTTT,CASRILAGVPTGELFF
.,TRBV19,TRBJ2-1,TRBD2,TGTGCCAGTACCTCAGACTTCTGGACTAGCAGAAATGAGCAGTTCTTC,CASTSDFWTSRNEQFF
once,TRBV29-1,TRBJ2-1,TRBD1,TGCAGCGTTGAGGGGACAGCCAATTCCTACAATGAGCAGTTCTTC,CSVEGTANSYNEQFF
.,TRBV5-1,TRBJ2-1,TRBD2,TGCGCCAGCACTACTAGCGGGAGCTCGTTGGAGCAGTTCTTC,CASTTSGSSLEQFF
.,TRBV18,TRBJ2-1,TRBD2,TGTGCCAGCTCACCGGGACTAGGCAAATACAATGAGCAGTTCTTC,CASSPGLGKYNEQFF
.,TRBV15,TRBJ2-1,TRBD2,TGTGCCACCAGCAGAGGACTAGCGGTGTACAATGAGCAGTTCTTC,CATSRGLAVYNEQFF
.,TRBV6-6,TRBJ2-1,.,TGTGCCAGCGGATCTCCGCGGGGATCCTACAATGAGCAGTTCTTC,CASGSPRGSYNEQFF
.,TRBV4-2,TRBJ1-4,TRBD1,TGTGCCAGCAGCCAAGATGTGGTCAGGGGGGCTGAAAAACTGTTTTTT,CASSQDVVRGAEKLFF
.,TRBV28,TRBJ2-2,TRBD2,TGTGCCAGCAGTTTCGACTATGCCGGGAGGGCCGGGGAGCTGTTTTTT,CASSFDYAGRAGELFF
few,TRBV14,TRBJ2-1,TRBD2,TGTGCCAGCAGCCAAGTACTAGCGGGAGCCCATGAGCAGTTCTTC,CASSQVLAGAHEQFF
.,TRBV18,TRBJ2-7,.,TGTGCCAGCTCACCAGGGGCGACGGTCCCCGAGCAGTACTTC,CASSPGATVPEQYF
.,TRBV15,TRBJ1-1,TRBD1,TGTGCCACCAGTACAGGGGTCGTCGCGAGCACTGAAGCTTTCTTT,CATSTGVVASTEAFF
.,TRBV19,TRBJ1-5,.,TGTGCCAGTAGTGAGACAGCGAATAGCAATCAGCCCCAGCATTTT,CASSETANSNQPQHF
.,TRBV7-9,TRBJ2-1,TRBD2,TGTGCCAGCAGCTTGCGTCGGGAGGGTAATGAGCAGTTCTTC,CASSLRREGNEQFF
.,TRBV4-2,TRBJ1-1,.,TGTGCCAGCAGCCAAGACAGGAGGGCAGGTGGGTCTGGTGACACTGAAGCTTTCTTT,CASSQDRRAGGSGDTEAFF
.,TRBV7-6,TRBJ2-7,TRBD1,TGTGCCAGCAGGTTCTCCCCGGGACAGGGCTACGAGCAGTACTTC,CASRFSPGQGYEQYF
.,TRBV9,TRBJ2-1,.,TGTGCCAGCAGCGCCCGGGGGACGGGAGTGGACAATGAGCAGTTCTTC,CASSARGTGVDNEQFF
.,TRBV6-5,TRBJ1-2,TRBD1,TGTGCCAGCAGTCAGATCGGACAGGGCGCTTATGGCTACACCTTC,CASSQIGQGAYGYTF
once,TRBV6-1,TRBJ2-3,.,TGTGCCAGCAGTGAGACTAGTTTGGATACGCAGTATTTT,CASSETSLDTQYF
.,TRBV29-1,TRBJ2-2,TRBD2,TGCAGCGTTGGTTTGACTAGCGGGATCACCGGGGAGCTGTTTTTT,CSVGLTSGITGELFF
once,TRBV18,TRBJ2-1,TRBD2,TGTGCCAGCTCACCCAAATCCCGACTAGCGGCCGGTGGGGAGCAGTTCTTC,CASSPKSRLAAGGEQFF
.,TRBV28,TRBJ1-3,TRBD1,TGTGCCAGCGTCCGGGACAGGGGAAACACCATATATTTT,CASVRDRGNTIYF
.,TRBV18,TRBJ2-1,.,TGTGCCAGCTCACCATCCGGGATCTCAAATGAGCAGTTCTTC,CASSPSGISNEQFF
.,TRBV27,TRBJ2-3,.,TGTGCCAGCAGTACCTCGCTAGCTGATACGCAGTATTTT,CASSTSLADTQYF
once,TRBV28,TRBJ2-2,.,TGTGCCAGCGGACTTGAGATAACCGGGGAGCTGTTTTTT,CASGLEITGELFF
.,TRBV5-1,TRBJ1-1,.,TGCGCCAGCAGCTTGGGACACTCGCGACCTAACACTGAAGCTTTCTTT,CASSLGHSRPNTEAFF
few,TRBV7-9,TRBJ1-1,TRBD1,TGTGCCAGCAGTGCGGGACAGGGGCTAACTGAAGCTTTCTTT,CASSAGQGLTEAFF
.,TRBV5-1,TRBJ1-2,.,TGCGCCAGCAGCTTGGCGGGAACTACTGGCTACACCTTC,CASSLAGTTGYTF
.,TRBV28,TRBJ1-1,.,TGTGCCAGCAGTTACGGGATTATGAACACTGAAGCTTTCTTT,CASSYGIMNTEAFF